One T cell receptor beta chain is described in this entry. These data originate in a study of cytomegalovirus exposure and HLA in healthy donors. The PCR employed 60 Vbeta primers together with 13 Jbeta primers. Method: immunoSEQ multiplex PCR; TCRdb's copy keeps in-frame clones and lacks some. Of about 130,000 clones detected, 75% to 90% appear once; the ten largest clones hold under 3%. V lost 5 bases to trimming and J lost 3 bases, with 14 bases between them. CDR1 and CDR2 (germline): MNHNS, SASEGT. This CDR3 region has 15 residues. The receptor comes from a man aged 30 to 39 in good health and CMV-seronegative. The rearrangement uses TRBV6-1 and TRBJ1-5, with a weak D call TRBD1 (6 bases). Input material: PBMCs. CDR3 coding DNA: TGTGCCAGCAGTTCACTACAGGGAGTCAATCAGCCCCAGCATTTT. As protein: CASSSLQGVNQPQHF.